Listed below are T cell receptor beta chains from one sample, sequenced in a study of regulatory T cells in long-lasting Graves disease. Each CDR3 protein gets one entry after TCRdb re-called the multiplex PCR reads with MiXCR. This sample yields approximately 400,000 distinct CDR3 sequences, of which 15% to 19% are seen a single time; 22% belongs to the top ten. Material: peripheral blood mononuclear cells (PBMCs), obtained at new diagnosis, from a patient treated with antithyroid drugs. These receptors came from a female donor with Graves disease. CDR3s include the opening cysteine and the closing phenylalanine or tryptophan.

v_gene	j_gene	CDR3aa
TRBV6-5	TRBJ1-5	CASSSGSWQNSNQPQHF
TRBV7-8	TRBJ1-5	CASSLGPSSNQPQHF
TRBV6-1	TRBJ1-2	CASRIGTAQIYGYTF
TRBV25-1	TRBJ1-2	CASSEFSGTGRGYGYTF
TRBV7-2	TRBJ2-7	CASGLGGYGSYEQYF
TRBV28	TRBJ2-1	CASSPSLAGVDEQFF
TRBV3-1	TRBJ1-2	CASSQWRGVTNYGYTF
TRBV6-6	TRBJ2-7	CASSYSSGGEQYF
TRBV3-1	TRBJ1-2	CASSHREPNGYTF
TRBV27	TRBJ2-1	CASSQVRVGNNEQFF
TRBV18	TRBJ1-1	CASSPGQTTEAFF
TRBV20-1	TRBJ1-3	CSARDIQGAGNTIYF
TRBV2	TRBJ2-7	CASSENRDQDEQYF
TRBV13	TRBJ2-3	CASARPIGETDTQYF
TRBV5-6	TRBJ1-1	CASSSDGRRNTEAFF
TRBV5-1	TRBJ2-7	CASSLQGDGEQYF
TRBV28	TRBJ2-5	CASSDTSGARAQYF
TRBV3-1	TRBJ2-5	CASSPAGETQYF
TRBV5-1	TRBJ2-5	CASSWQETQYF
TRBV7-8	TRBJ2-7	CASSLDGTGTTYEQYF
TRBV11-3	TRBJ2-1	CASSFREGDYNEQFF
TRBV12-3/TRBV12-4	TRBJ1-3	CASSLGQGMEGNTIYF
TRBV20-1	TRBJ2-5	CSARLVASGRVGETQYF
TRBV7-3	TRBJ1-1	CASSLIRGGVKTEAFF
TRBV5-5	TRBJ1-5	CASSLDYQPQHF
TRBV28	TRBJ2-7	CASRNSGTLYEQYF
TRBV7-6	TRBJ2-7	CASSRGPQTAIEQYF
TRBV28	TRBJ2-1	CASSPGQGYEQFF
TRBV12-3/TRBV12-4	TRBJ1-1	CASSFRSSSPEAFF
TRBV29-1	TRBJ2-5	CSVVKGGIGETQYF
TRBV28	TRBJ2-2	CASSPQGSRTGELFF
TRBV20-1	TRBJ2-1	CSARDAAIPYNEQFF
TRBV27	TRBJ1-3	CASSLFFSGNTIYF
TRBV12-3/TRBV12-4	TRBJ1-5	CASSSQDSHSNQPQHF
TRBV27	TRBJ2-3	CASSRGTGGGTDTQYF
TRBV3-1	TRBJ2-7	CASSLNQGARYEQYF
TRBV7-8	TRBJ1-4	CASSPHRVGGEKLFF
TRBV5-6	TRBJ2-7	CASSLLSGWGYEQYF
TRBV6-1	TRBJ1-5	CASSSWQPLDSNQPQHF
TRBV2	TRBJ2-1	CASSEVGRGVPYGYNEQFF
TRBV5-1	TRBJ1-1	CASSFVSDTEAFF